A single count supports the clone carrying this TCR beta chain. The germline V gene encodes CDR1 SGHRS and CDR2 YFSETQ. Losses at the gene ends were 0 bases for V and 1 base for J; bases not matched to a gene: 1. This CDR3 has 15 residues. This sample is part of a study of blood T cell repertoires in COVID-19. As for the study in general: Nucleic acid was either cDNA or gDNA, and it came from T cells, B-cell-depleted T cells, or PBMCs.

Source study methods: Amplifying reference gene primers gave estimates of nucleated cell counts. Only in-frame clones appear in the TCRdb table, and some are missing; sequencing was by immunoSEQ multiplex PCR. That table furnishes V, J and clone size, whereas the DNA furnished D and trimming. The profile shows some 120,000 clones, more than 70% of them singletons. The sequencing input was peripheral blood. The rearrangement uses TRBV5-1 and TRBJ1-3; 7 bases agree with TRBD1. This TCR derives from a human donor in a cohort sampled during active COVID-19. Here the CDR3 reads CASSLEGASGNTIYF. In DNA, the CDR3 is TGCGCCAGCAGCTTGGAGGGGGCTTCTGGAAACACCATATATTTT.